A single sample gave rise to the 25 T cell receptor beta chains below, sequenced in a study of cytomegalovirus exposure and HLA in healthy donors. 60 Vbeta and 13 Jbeta primers were used in PCR. TCRdb's table, derived via immunoSEQ multiplex PCR, lists solely in-frame clones and lacks some. Here the sample table reports 150,000 to 200,000 clones. The source material was PBMCs. These receptors were obtained from a young man in good health and CMV-seronegative.

The V and J genes are TRBV7-3 and TRBJ2-5, with 8 bases aligning to TRBD1. CDR1 SGHTA and CDR2 FQGTGA come from the germline V gene. V lost 2 bases, J lost 5 bases, and 7 bases stayed unmatched. The CDR3 has 15 residues. The CDR3 is CASSLGGQAGETQYF. CDR3 sequence (DNA): TGTGCCAGCAGCTTAGGGGGACAGGCCGGGGAGACCCAGTACTTC.

The V gene is TRBV11-2, the J gene TRBJ2-7; D perhaps matches TRBD1 (5 bases). Germline CDR1 and CDR2: SGHAT and FQNNGV. Trimming cost V 6 bases and J 0 bases, with 12 bases left between them. This CDR3 is built from 14 residues. CDR3: CASRRGRASYEQYF. For the CDR3, the DNA is TGTGCCAGCAGGAGAGGCAGGGCCTCCTACGAGCAGTACTTC.

V and J are TRBV6-1 and TRBJ1-5, with D possibly matching TRBD1 (5 bases). Germline V gene lookup returns CDR1 MNHNS and CDR2 SASEGT. This CDR3 region has 14 residues. V gave up 3 bases and J gave up 4 bases, with 10 bases separating them. CDR3 coding DNA: TGTGCCAGCAGTGATCGCGGGGGGAATCAGCCCCAGCATTTT. Translating it yields CASSDRGGNQPQHF.

The chain is built from TRBV19 and TRBJ1-2; 8 nucleotides align to TRBD1. V lost 4 bases, J lost 4 bases, and 5 bases stayed unmatched. Germline CDR1 is LNHDA and CDR2 is SQIVND (reference sequence). The CDR3 extends over 14 amino acids. The CDR3: CASSTTGGSYGYTF. The DNA for the CDR3 is TGTGCCAGTAGTACTACAGGGGGGAGCTATGGCTACACCTTC.

This rearrangement joins TRBV5-4 to TRBJ2-3; maybe TRBD2 (7 bases). Germline V lookup: CDR1 SGHNT, CDR2 YYREEE (reference sequence). V lost 2 bases and J 3 bases, leaving 13 bases between the germline ends. The CDR3 runs to 15 residues. Here the CDR3 reads CASSLGGGITDTQYF. The CDR3 DNA reads TGTGCCAGCAGCTTAGGGGGAGGGATAACAGATACGCAGTATTTT.

The chain employs TRBV30 and TRBJ2-7, with TRBD2 matching over 9 bases. This CDR3 region has 13 residues. V gave up 4 bases and J gave up 1 base; unmatched junction bases: 2. The germline V gene has CDR1 GTSNPN and CDR2 SVGIG (reference sequence). CDR3 in DNA: TGTGCCTGGATGACTAGCGGATCCTACGAGCAGTACTTC. This sequence encodes CAWMTSGSYEQYF.

This chain joins TRBV10-1 and TRBJ1-2; D unresolved. Germline loops: CDR1 WNHNN, CDR2 SYGVQD (reference sequence). Trimming removed 6 bases at V and 3 bases at J, with 17 bases between. The length of the CDR3 is 15 residues. CDR3 sequence: CASSPGVPGDYGYTF. The CDR3 region has the DNA TGCGCCAGCAGCCCGGGAGTGCCCGGGGACTATGGCTACACCTTC.

The chain uses TRBV5-6 and TRBJ2-7; TRBD2 is a possible D gene (6 bases). Per the germline V gene, CDR1 is SGHDT and CDR2 is YYEEEE. The CDR3 has 15 residues. V was pared by 4 bases and J by 4 bases, with 18 bases between. CDR3 nucleotides: TGTGCCAGCAGCCCCCTTGGGAGGTCTCGATACGAGCAGTACTTC. Encoded protein: CASSPLGRSRYEQYF.

The gene calls are TRBV28 and TRBJ1-2; D is uncertain. The ends were cut back, 7 bases at V and 0 bases at J, with 9 bases in the middle. Germline-derived CDR1 and CDR2 are MDHEN and SYDVKM. The CDR3 is made up of 13 amino acids. The CDR3 region is CASTVGTNYGYTF. The CDR3 coding sequence is TGTGCCAGCACCGTCGGGACTAACTATGGCTACACCTTC.

The chain combines TRBV7-6 with TRBJ1-1, with a tentative D call TRBD1 (5 bases). The ends were cut back, 5 bases at V and 7 bases at J, with 17 bases in the middle. CDR1 is SGHVS and CDR2 is FNYEAQ in the germline V gene. The CDR3 is 14 amino acids. Here the CDR3 reads CASSGEGALLEAFF. The CDR3 nucleotides are TGTGCCAGCAGCGGAGAAGGGGCCTTACTTGAAGCTTTCTTT.

The V and J genes are TRBV2 and TRBJ2-7; D perhaps matches TRBD2 (5 bases). This CDR3 region has 15 residues. With 7 bases removed from V and 2 bases from J, the gap between germline ends came to 18 bases. Germline V gives CDR1 SNHLY, CDR2 FYNNEI. Here the CDR3 DNA reads TGTGCCAGCATTCCGGGCGAGGGAACACCCTACGAGCAGTACTTC. Translated, it gives CASIPGEGTPYEQYF.

The V gene is TRBV29-1, the J gene TRBJ2-5, with D tentatively TRBD1 (6 bases). This CDR3 is 14 amino acids long. Germline CDR1 reads SQVTM; CDR2 reads ANQGSEA. Trimming removed 6 bases from V and 2 bases from J, with 16 bases in between. Here the CDR3 DNA reads TGCAGCGTCTACCAAAGGACAGAACAAGAGACCCAGTACTTC. It specifies CSVYQRTEQETQYF.

This sequence joins TRBV18 and TRBJ2-7; 7 bases are shared with TRBD1. The CDR3 covers 13 residues. Germline trimming cut 5 bases from V and 4 bases from J; bases unmatched to any gene: 5. CDR1 and CDR2 (germline): KGHSH, LQKENI. The CDR3 reads CASSTGQTYEQYF. The CDR3 DNA sequence: TGTGCCAGCTCAACGGGACAGACTTACGAGCAGTACTTC. The variable domain in full, completed from reference TRBV18 and TRBJ2-7, reads NAGVMQNPRHLVRRRGQEARLRCSPMKGHSHVYWYRQLPEEGLKFMVYLQKENIIDESGMPKERFSAEFPKEGPSILRIQQVVRGDSAAYFCASSTGQTYEQYFGPGTRLTVT.

The rearrangement joins TRBV11-2 to TRBJ2-7; D is undetermined. Germline V gene sequence: CDR1 SGHAT, CDR2 FQNNGV. This CDR3 has 16 amino acids. V was trimmed by 1 base and J by 0 bases, leaving 13 bases between them. The DNA of the CDR3 is TGTGCCAGCAGCTTAGTGTCCCTGGCCACCTCCTACGAGCAGTACTTC. Its translation: CASSLVSLATSYEQYF.

This chain joins TRBV5-1 and TRBJ2-1; 7 nucleotides agree with TRBD2. This CDR3 comprises 15 residues. The V segment lost 0 bases and the J segment 4 bases; nucleotides outside the gene matches: 4. CDR1 SGHRS and CDR2 YFSETQ come from the germline V gene. CDR3 nucleotide sequence: TGCGCCAGCAGCTTGGAGGGGAGGGGATACAATGAGCAGTTCTTC. This translates into CASSLEGRGYNEQFF.

The chain is built from TRBV6-5 and TRBJ2-1; TRBD1 aligns across 8 bases. Germline-derived CDR1 and CDR2 are MNHEY and SVGAGI. V lost 5 bases, J lost 5 bases, and 2 bases stayed unmatched. The CDR3 runs to 13 residues. The CDR3 is CASSRDRNNEQFF. The DNA of the CDR3 is TGTGCCAGCAGTCGGGACAGGAACAATGAGCAGTTCTTC.

The chain joins TRBV7-9 to TRBJ2-7, with TRBD1 as a possible D gene (8 bases). This CDR3 is built from 16 residues. The germline CDR1 and CDR2 sequences are SEHNR and FQNEAQ (reference sequence). V was shortened by 5 bases and J by 0 bases, with 17 bases between the two germline ends. CDR3 sequence reads: CASSPLQGEGSYEQYF. The CDR3, as DNA: TGTGCCAGCAGCCCATTACAGGGGGAGGGCTCCTACGAGCAGTACTTC. Variable domain in full (rest from reference TRBV7-9 and TRBJ2-7): DTGVSQNPRHKITKRGQNVTFRCDPISEHNRLYWYRQTLGQGPEFLTYFQNEAQLEKSRLLSDRFSAERPKGSFSTLEIQRTEQGDSAMYLCASSPLQGEGSYEQYFGPGTRLTVT.

The chain links TRBV6-5 to TRBJ1-4; a possible D gene is TRBD1 (5 bases). The germline CDR1 and CDR2 sequences are MNHEY and SVGAGI. Deletions cut 3 bases from V and 7 bases from J, with 9 bases between. The CDR3 totals 13 residues. CDR3 protein: CASSYGGSEKLFF. Here the CDR3 DNA reads TGTGCCAGCAGTTATGGGGGGAGTGAAAAACTGTTTTTT.

V gene TRBV19 combines with J gene TRBJ1-5; TRBD1 agrees at 9 bases. V lost 5 bases and J lost 4; bases outside the gene matches: 9. This CDR3 region has 16 residues. From germline, CDR1 is LNHDA and CDR2 SQIVND (reference sequence). In DNA, the CDR3 is TGTGCCAGTAGTCAACTAATGACAGGGGGAAATCAGCCCCAGCATTTT. It specifies CASSQLMTGGNQPQHF. Using reference TRBV19 and TRBJ1-5 for the parts outside the CDR3, the full variable domain is DGGITQSPKYLFRKEGQNVTLSCEQNLNHDAMYWYRQDPGQGLRLIYYSQIVNDFQKGDIAEGYSVSREKKESFPLTVTSAQKNPTAFYLCASSQLMTGGNQPQHFGDGTRLSIL.

The J gene is TRBJ2-4, the V gene TRBV27; D call uncertain. V was shortened by 0 bases and J by 7 bases, with 10 bases between the two germline ends. The CDR3 runs 14 residues. From germline, CDR1 is MNHEY and CDR2 SMNVEV (reference sequence). CDR3 region: CASSLSMSENIQYF. Written as DNA, the CDR3 is TGTGCCAGCAGTTTATCCATGAGCGAGAACATTCAGTACTTC.

The V gene is TRBV28, the J gene TRBJ2-7, with 13 bases aligning to TRBD2. Germline V gene lookup returns CDR1 MDHEN and CDR2 SYDVKM. V shed 4 bases, J shed 2 bases, and the junction held 5 bases outside the gene matches. This CDR3 has 16 amino acids. CDR3 DNA sequence: TGTGCCAGCAGTTCGACGACTAGCGGGAGGACCTACGAGCAGTACTTC. It yields the protein CASSSTTSGRTYEQYF.

V gene TRBV27 combines with J gene TRBJ1-1; TRBD1 is a possible D gene (5 bases). The CDR3 extends over 14 amino acids. V shed 5 bases and J shed 6 bases, with 16 bases lying between them. CDR1 and CDR2 (germline): MNHEY, SMNVEV (reference sequence). In DNA form, the CDR3 reads TGTGCCAGCAGTCTTACTGGGGGGTCCCCTGAAGCTTTCTTT. This encodes CASSLTGGSPEAFF.

The CDR3 here is CASSLESAGHEKLFF. DNA for the CDR3: TGTGCCAGCAGCTTAGAATCGGCTGGGCATGAAAAACTGTTTTTT. The genes are TRBV11-2 and TRBJ1-4; D is ambiguous. CDR3 length: 15 residues. Trimming cost V 0 bases and J 6 bases, with 11 bases left between them. CDR1 is SGHAT and CDR2 is FQNNGV in the germline V gene.

The V gene is TRBV6-4, the J gene TRBJ2-1; D is undetermined. The V gene's germline CDR1 is MRHNA and CDR2 SNTAGT. Trimming shortened V by 0 bases and J by 9 bases, and 18 bases separated the two germline ends. This CDR3 has 16 amino acids. CDR3 nucleotide sequence: TGTGCCAGCAGTGACTCCTTCCTAAAAACCCGAGTTGAGCAGTTCTTC. It yields the protein CASSDSFLKTRVEQFF.

The V gene is TRBV4-1, the J gene TRBJ2-5; unclear D gene. The end of the DNA fits TRBJ2-7 better, so the J call may be wrong. CDR3 size: 13 residues. CDR1 and CDR2 from the germline V gene are MGHRA and YSYEKL. The DNA of the CDR3 is TGCGCCAGCAGCCAAGATGCTTCCTACGAGCAGTACTTC. This encodes CASSQDASYEQYF.